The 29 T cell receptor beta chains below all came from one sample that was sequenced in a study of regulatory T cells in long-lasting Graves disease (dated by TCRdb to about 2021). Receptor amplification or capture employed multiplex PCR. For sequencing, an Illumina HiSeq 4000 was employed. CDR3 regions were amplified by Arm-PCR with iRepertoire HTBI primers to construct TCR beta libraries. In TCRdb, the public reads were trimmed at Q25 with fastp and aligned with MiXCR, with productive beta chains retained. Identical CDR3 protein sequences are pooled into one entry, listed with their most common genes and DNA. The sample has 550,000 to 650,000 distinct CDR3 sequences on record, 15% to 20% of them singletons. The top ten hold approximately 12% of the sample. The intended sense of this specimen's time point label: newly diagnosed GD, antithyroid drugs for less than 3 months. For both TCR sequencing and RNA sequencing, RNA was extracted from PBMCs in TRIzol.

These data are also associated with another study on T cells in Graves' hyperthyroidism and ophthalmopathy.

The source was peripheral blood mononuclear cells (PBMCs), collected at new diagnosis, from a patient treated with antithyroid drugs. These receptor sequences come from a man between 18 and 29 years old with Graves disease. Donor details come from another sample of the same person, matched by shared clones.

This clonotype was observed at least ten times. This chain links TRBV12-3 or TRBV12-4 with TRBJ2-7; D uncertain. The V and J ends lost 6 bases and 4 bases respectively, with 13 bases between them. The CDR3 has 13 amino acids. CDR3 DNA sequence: TGTGCCAGCAGGGATGGACCGGCATACGAGCAGTACTTC. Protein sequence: CASRDGPAYEQYF.

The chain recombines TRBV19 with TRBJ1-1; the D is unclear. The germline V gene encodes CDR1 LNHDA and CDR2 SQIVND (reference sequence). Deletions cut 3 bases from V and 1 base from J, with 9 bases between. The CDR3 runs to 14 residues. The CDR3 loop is CASSMEVRNTEAFF. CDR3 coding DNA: TGTGCCAGTAGTATGGAGGTCCGGAACACTGAAGCTTTCTTT.

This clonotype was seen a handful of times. CDR3 loop: CASSVLAGGCEQYF. In DNA, the CDR3 is TGTGCCAGCAGCGTACTAGCGGGAGGGTGCGAGCAGTACTTC. The V and J genes are TRBV28 and TRBJ2-7, with 13 bases aligning to TRBD2. CDR3 length: 14 amino acids. V gave up 6 bases and J gave up 6 bases; unmatched junction bases: 5. The germline CDR1 and CDR2 sequences are MDHEN and SYDVKM.

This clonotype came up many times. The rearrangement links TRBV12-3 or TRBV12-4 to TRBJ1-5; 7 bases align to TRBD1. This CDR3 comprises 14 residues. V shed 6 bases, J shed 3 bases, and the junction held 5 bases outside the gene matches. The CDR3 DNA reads TGTGCCAGCAGCAGACAGGGTTACAATCAGCCCCAGCATTTT. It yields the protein CASSRQGYNQPQHF.

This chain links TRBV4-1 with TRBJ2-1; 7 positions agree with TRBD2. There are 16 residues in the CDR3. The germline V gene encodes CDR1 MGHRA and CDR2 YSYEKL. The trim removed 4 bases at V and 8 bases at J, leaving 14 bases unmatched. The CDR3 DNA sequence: TGCGCCAGCAGCCCCACCGGGGCGGGAGTTTTACATGAGCAGTTCTTC. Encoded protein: CASSPTGAGVLHEQFF.

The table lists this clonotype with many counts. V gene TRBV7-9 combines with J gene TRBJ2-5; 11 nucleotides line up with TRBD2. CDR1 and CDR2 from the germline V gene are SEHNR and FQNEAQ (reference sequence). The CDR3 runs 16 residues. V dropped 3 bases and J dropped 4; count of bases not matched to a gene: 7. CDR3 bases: TGTGCCAGCAGCTTTTCACTAGCGGGAGTCACAGAGACCCAGTACTTC. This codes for CASSFSLAGVTETQYF. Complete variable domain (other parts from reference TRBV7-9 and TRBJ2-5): DTGVSQNPRHKITKRGQNVTFRCDPISEHNRLYWYRQTLGQGPEFLTYFQNEAQLEKSRLLSDRFSAERPKGSFSTLEIQRTEQGDSAMYLCASSFSLAGVTETQYFGPGTRLLVL.

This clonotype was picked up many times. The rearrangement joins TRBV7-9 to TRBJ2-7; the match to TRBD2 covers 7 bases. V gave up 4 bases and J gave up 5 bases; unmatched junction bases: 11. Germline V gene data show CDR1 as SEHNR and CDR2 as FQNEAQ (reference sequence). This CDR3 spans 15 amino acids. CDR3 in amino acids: CASSSLSSGNNEQYF. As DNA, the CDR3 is TGTGCCAGCAGCTCGCTGAGCAGCGGGAACAACGAGCAGTACTTC.

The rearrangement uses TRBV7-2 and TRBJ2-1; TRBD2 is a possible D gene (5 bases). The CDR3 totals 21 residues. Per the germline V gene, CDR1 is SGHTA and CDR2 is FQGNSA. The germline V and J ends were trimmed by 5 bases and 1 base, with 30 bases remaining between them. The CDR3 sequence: CASSTPTQVGSAEVSYNEQFF. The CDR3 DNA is TGTGCCAGCAGCACTCCCACCCAGGTGGGGTCGGCGGAGGTTTCCTACAATGAGCAGTTCTTC.

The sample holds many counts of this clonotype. The chain's CDR3 is CASSEGGGAGELFF. DNA of the CDR3: TGTGCCAGCAGTGAAGGGGGTGGTGCCGGGGAGCTGTTTTTT. This rearrangement joins TRBV6-2 or TRBV6-3 to TRBJ2-2; perhaps TRBD1 as D (6 bases). V shed 5 bases and J shed 6 bases, with 13 bases lying between them. The CDR3 covers 14 residues. The V gene's germline CDR1 is MNHEY and CDR2 SVGEGT.

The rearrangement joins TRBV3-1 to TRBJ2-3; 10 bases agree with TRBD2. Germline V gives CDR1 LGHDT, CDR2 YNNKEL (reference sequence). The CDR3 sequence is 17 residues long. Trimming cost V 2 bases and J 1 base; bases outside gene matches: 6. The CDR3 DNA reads TGTGCCAGCAGCCAACTAGCGGGAGTTATGGGCACAGATACGCAGTATTTT. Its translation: CASSQLAGVMGTDTQYF.

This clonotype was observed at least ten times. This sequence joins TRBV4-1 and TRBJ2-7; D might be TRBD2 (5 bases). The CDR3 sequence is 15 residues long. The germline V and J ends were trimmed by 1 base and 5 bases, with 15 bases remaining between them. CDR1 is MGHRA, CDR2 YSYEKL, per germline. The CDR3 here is CASSQAPVAGHEQYF. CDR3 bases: TGCGCCAGCAGCCAAGCACCGGTGGCGGGCCACGAGCAGTACTTC.

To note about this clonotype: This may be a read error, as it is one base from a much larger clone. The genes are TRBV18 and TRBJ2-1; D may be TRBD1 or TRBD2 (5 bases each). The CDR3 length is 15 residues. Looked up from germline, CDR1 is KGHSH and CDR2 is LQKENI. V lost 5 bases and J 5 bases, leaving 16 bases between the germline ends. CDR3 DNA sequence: TGTGCCAGCTCATGGGGACCCGCGGGCAACAATGAGCAGTTCTTC. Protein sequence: CASSWGPAGNNEQFF.

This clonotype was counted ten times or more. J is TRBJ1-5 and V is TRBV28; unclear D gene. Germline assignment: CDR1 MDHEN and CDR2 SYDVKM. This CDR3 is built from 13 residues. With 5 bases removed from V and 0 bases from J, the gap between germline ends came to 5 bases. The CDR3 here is CASSISSNQPQHF. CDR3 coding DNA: TGTGCCAGCAGTATCAGTAGCAATCAGCCCCAGCATTTT.

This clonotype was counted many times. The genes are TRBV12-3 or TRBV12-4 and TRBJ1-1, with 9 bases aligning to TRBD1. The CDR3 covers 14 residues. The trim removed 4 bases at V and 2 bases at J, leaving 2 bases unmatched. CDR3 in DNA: TGTGCCAGCAGTTACAGGGGGCACAACACTGAAGCTTTCTTT. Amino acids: CASSYRGHNTEAFF.

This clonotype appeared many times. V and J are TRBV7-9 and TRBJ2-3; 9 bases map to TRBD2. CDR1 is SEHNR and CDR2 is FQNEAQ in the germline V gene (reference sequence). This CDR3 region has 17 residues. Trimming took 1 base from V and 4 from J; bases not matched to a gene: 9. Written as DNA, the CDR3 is TGTGCCAGCAGCTTAGTGGGTAGCGGGAGTTATTCAGATACGCAGTATTTT. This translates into CASSLVGSGSYSDTQYF.

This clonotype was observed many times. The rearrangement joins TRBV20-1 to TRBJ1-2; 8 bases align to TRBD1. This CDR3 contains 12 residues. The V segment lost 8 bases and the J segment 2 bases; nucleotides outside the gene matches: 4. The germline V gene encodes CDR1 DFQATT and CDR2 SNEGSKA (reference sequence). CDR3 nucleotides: TGCAGTTCCAGGGGGCAGAACTATGGCTACACCTTC. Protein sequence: CSSRGQNYGYTF.

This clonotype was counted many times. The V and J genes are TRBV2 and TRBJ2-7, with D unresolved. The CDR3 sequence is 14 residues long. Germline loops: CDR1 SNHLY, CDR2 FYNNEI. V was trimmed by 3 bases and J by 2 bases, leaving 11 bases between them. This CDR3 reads CASSEFVGPYEQYF. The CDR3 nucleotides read TGTGCCAGCAGTGAGTTCGTCGGACCCTACGAGCAGTACTTC.

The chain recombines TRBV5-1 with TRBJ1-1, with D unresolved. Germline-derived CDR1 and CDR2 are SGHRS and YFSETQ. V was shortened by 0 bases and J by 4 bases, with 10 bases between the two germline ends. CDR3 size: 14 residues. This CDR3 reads CASSLGALGTEAFF. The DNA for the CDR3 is TGCGCCAGCAGCTTGGGGGCTCTGGGCACTGAAGCTTTCTTT.

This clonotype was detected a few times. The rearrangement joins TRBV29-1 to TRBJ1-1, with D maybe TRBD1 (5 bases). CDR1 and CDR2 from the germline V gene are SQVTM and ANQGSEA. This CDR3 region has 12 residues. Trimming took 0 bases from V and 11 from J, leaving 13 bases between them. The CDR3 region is CSVEDLLEGAFF. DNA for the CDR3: TGCAGCGTTGAAGATCTTCTGGAGGGGGCTTTCTTT.

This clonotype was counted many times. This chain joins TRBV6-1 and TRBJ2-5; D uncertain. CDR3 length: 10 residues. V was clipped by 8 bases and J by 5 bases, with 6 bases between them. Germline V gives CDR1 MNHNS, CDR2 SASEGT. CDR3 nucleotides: TGTGCCAGCTTCATGGAGACCCAGTACTTC. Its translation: CASFMETQYF.

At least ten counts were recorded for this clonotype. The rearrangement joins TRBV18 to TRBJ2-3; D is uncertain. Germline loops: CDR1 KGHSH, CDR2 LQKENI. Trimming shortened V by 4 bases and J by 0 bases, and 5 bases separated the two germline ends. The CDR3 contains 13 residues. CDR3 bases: TGTGCCAGCTCACACCCCAGCACAGATACGCAGTATTTT. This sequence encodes CASSHPSTDTQYF.

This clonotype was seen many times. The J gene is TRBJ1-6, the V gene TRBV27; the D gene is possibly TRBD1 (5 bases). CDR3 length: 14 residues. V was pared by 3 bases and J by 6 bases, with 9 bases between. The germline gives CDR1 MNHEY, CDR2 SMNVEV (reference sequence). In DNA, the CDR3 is TGTGCCAGCAGTTTCAGAAGGGGTAATTCACCCCTCCACTTT. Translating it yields CASSFRRGNSPLHF.

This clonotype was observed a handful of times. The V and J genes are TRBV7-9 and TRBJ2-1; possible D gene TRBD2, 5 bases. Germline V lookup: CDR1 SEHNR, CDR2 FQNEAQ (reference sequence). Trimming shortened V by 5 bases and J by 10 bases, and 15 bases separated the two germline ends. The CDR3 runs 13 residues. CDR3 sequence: CASSQHMIAEQFF. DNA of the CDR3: TGTGCCAGCAGCCAACACATGATAGCGGAGCAGTTCTTC. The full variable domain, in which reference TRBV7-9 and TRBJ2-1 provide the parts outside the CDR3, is DTGVSQNPRHKITKRGQNVTFRCDPISEHNRLYWYRQTLGQGPEFLTYFQNEAQLEKSRLLSDRFSAERPKGSFSTLEIQRTEQGDSAMYLCASSQHMIAEQFFGPGTRLTVL.

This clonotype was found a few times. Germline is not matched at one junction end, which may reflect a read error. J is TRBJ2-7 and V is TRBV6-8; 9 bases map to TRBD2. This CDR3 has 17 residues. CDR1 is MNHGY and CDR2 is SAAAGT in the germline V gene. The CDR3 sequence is CAGSCTRVAGESGEQYF. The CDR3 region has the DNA TGTGCCGGCAGTTGTACAAGGGTAGCGGGAGAGTCCGGCGAGCAGTACTTC.

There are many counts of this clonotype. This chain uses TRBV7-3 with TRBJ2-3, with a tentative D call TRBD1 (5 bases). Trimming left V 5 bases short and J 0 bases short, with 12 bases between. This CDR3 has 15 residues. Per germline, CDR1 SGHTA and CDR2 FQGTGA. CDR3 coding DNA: TGTGCCAGCAGCAAAGGGGTTACTAGCACAGATACGCAGTATTTT. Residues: CASSKGVTSTDTQYF.

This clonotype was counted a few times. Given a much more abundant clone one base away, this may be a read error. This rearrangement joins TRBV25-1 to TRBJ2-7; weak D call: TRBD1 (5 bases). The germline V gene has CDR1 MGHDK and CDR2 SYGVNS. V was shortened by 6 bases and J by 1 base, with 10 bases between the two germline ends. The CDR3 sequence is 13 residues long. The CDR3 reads CASRETGSYEQYF. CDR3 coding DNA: TGTGCCAGCAGGGAAACAGGTTCCTACGAGCAGTACTTC.

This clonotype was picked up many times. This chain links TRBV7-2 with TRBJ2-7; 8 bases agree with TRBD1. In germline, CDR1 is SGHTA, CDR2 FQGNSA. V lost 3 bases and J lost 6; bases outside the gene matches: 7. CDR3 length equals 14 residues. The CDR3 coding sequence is TGTGCCAGCAGCTTGCGGCAGGGGGCGGGCGAGCAGTACTTC. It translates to CASSLRQGAGEQYF. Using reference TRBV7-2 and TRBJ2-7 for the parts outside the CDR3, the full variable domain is GAGVSQSPSNKVTEKGKDVELRCDPISGHTALYWYRQSLGQGLEFLIYFQGNSAPDKSGLPSDRFSAERTGGSVSTLTIQRTQQEDSAVYLCASSLRQGAGEQYFGPGTRLTVT.

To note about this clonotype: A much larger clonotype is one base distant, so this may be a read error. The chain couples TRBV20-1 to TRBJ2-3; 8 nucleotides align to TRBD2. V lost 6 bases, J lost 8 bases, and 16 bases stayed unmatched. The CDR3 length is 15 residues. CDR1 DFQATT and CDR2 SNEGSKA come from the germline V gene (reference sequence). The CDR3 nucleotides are TGCAGTGCCCGGGGGGGACCAGCGGGATGGCGTACGCAGTATTTT. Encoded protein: CSARGGPAGWRTQYF.

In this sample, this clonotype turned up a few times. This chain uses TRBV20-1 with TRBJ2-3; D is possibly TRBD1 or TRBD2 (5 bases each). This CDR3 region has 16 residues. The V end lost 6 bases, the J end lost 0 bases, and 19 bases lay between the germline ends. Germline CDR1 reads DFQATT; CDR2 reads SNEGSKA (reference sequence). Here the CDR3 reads CSAPGLADTSTDTQYF. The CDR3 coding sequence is TGCAGTGCCCCGGGGCTAGCAGACACTAGCACAGATACGCAGTATTTT.